This paragraph reports one TCR beta chain. Its antigen remains unidentified. This entry belongs to a study of post-analysis software for immune sequencing data. Study-wide results and caveats: Patients had higher frequencies than controls of about five TRBV segments, including TRBV5-6, TRBV5-1 and TRBV20-1.

Trimming removed 4 bases at V and 7 bases at J, with 15 bases between. CDR3 length: 13 amino acids. Germline-derived CDR1 and CDR2 are SGDLS and YYNGEE. TCR beta libraries were prepared from cDNA with unique molecular identifiers. TCRdb passed the PCR reads through MiXCR, listing each CDR3 protein once. The sample holds 600,000 to 750,000 distinct CDR3 sequences; over 45% are singletons and the top ten take about 11%. The sample comprised blood. This receptor was obtained from a girl aged 2 to 9 with multiple sclerosis. The chain couples TRBV9 to TRBJ2-7; tentatively, D is TRBD2 (5 bases). The CDR3 coding sequence is TGTGCCAGCAGCTCCGGAGGTTCGAGGGAGCAGTACTTC. It encodes CASSSGGSREQYF.